This T cell receptor beta chain was obtained from a study of prognosis after radiotherapy for stage I lung cancer. Germline CDR1 and CDR2: SGDLS and YYNGEE. CDR3 size: 15 residues. V lost 2 bases, J lost 1 base, and 12 bases lay in between. Amplification of TCR beta CDR3 from genomic DNA used two-round multiplex PCR. The use of primers specific to each TRBV and TRBJ gene characterized first-round PCR. TCRdb passed the multiplex PCR reads through MiXCR, listing each CDR3 protein once. This repertoire shows fewer than 35,000 distinct CDR3 sequences, 40% to 50% found once; its top ten account for 16%. This clonotype was seen at least ten times.

The rearrangement links TRBV9 to TRBJ2-5, with D possibly being TRBD2 (6 bases). Material: PBMCs, obtained before or after stereotactic body radiation therapy (not recorded which). The receptor was isolated from a donor over 45 with non-small cell lung cancer. The CDR3 loop is CASSVTAGPQETQYF. The CDR3, as DNA: TGTGCCAGCAGCGTCACAGCGGGCCCCCAAGAGACCCAGTACTTC.